This entry concerns a single T cell receptor (beta chain). As originally analysed: The authors estimated nucleated cell counts from reference gene primer amplification. Sequencing used immunoSEQ multiplex PCR; TCRdb keeps in-frame clones, though not all of them. D and trimming come from the DNA, and the V and J calls and clone size come from that table. The data show hundreds of thousands of clones, 80% to 90% seen once. This record comes from a study of blood T cell repertoires in COVID-19. CDR1 is KGHSH, CDR2 LQKENI, per germline. The CDR3 contains 22 residues. V was shortened by 1 base and J by 0 bases, with 25 bases between the two germline ends.

This TCR derives from a woman aged 50 to 60 with COVID-19, enrolled during active disease. J is TRBJ2-6 and V is TRBV18, with D possibly TRBD1 on 6 matching bases. Sequencing was performed on peripheral blood. CDR3 region: CASSPRNLAGDITFSGANVLTF. CDR3 coding DNA: TGTGCCAGCTCACCACGAAATTTGGCCGGGGACATAACTTTCTCTGGGGCCAACGTCCTGACTTTC.